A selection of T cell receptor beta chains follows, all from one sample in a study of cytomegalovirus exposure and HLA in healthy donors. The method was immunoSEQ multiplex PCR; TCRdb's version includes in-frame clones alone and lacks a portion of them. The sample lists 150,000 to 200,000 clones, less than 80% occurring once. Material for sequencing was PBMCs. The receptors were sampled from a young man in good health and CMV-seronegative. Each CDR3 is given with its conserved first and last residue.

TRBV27 CASSLGTGGGKLFF
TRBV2 CASSEKPGGAGGELFF
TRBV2 CASSRLGTEETQYF
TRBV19 CASEPTGGLVANNSPLHF
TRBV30 CARGRRVSGYTF
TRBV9 CASSATPQGNEKLFF
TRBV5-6 CASSYTPGTGGVQYF
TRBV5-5 CASSRWTGTGRDTEAFF
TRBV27 CASSLGRTYGYTF
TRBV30 CAWTRALAGDTQYF
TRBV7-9 CASSLEGLAGAEQFF
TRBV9 CASSDRDSSGNTIYF
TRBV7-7 CASSLAGAPYNEQFF
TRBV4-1 CASSLDLLDTDTQYF
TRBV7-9 CASRVREGVTEAFF
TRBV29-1 CSVEDPVRGYGYTF
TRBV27 CASSLMDRGPEQYF
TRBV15 CATSTRGSDLSSLHF
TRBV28 CAVGGLEQYF
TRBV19 CASSRRLAGDGRLFF
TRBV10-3 CAISESRTSGYNEQFF
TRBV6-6 CASNSRGSYNEQFF
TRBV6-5 CASMSLARAYEQYF
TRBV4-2 CASSQDGQGADTQYF
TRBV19 CASSMPGSNGYTF
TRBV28 CASSLVSNTEAFF
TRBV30 CAWSPPSFSGGHNSYEQYF
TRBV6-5 CASRGGGNQPQHF
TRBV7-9 CASSPSGATDTQYF
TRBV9 CASSPNQPGGRHYGYTF
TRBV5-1 CASSLALAGGQETQYF
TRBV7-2 CASSLGGDNSPLHF
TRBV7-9 CASSPRDSYTEAFF
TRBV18 CASSPDLTGVTEAFF
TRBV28 CASSRRLAGFVDTQYF
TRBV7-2 CASSFQIPSNGYTF
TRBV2 CASTKGGTDTQYF
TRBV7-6 CASSLGVLAGGPSDEQFF
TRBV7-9 CASSPPLAGDTDTQYF
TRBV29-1 CSVGGKGRGEQFF
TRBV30 CAWSRPLDRTHNGGF
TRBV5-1 CASASGDRGYEQYF
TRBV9 CASSGSGFGNTIYF
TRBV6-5 CASSSRGGLNTEAFF
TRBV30 CAWSPGQGINQPQHF
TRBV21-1 CASSARDSSGEQYF